The rows below give T cell receptor beta chains drawn from one sample of a study of Ad26.COV2.S vaccination and SARS-CoV-2 variants. Libraries were prepared by immunoSEQ multiplex PCR; TCRdb keeps only in-frame clonotypes and omits some of them. Found here are about 480,000 clones, around 85% of them singletons; the top ten hold around 13%. The starting material was peripheral blood, obtained in a trial of Ad26.COV2.S vaccine versus placebo. Source of these receptors: a person aged 18-65 years who received the Ad26.COV2.S COVID-19 vaccine or a placebo. Each CDR3 is given with its conserved first and last residue. Fields, in order: D gene, J gene, V gene, clone size, CDR3 DNA, CDR3 protein. The D gene is left open where the match is weak. Some rows mark clone size as missing; the rest say once, few, many or name a class of expanded clone.

d_gene: NA
j_gene: TRBJ1-2
v_gene: TRBV29-1
abundance: NA
CDR3nt: TGCAGCGTCAGCGCTAGTAGGGGAAATGGCTACACCTTC
CDR3aa: CSVSASRGNGYTF

d_gene: NA
j_gene: TRBJ1-1
v_gene: TRBV28
abundance: NA
CDR3nt: TGTGCCAGCAGCATCCAGGGTTTGAACACTGAAGCTTTCTTT
CDR3aa: CASSIQGLNTEAFF

d_gene: TRBD1
j_gene: TRBJ2-5
v_gene: TRBV5-4
abundance: NA
CDR3nt: TGTGCCAGCAGCCCGGGACAGTACCAAGAGACCCAGTACTTC
CDR3aa: CASSPGQYQETQYF

d_gene: TRBD2
j_gene: TRBJ2-7
v_gene: TRBV12-3/TRBV12-4
abundance: few
CDR3nt: TGTGCCAGTTCGACTAGCACCTACGAGCAGTACTTC
CDR3aa: CASSTSTYEQYF

d_gene: NA
j_gene: TRBJ1-4
v_gene: TRBV7-2
abundance: NA
CDR3nt: TGTGCCAGCAGCTTACTGGGACAAAATGAAAAACTGTTTTTT
CDR3aa: CASSLLGQNEKLFF

d_gene: TRBD1
j_gene: TRBJ2-2
v_gene: TRBV5-1
abundance: NA
CDR3nt: TGCGCCAGCAGCTTTGCGGGACAGGGGGCCACCGGGGAGCTGTTTTTT
CDR3aa: CASSFAGQGATGELFF

d_gene: TRBD1
j_gene: TRBJ1-5
v_gene: TRBV28
abundance: NA
CDR3nt: TGTGCCAGCACCATGGGGACAGGACGTTGGGCTCAGCCCCAGCATTTT
CDR3aa: CASTMGTGRWAQPQHF

d_gene: NA
j_gene: TRBJ1-2
v_gene: TRBV5-1
abundance: NA
CDR3nt: TGCGCCAGCAGCCTGAAAAGCACGGGCTATGGCTACACCTTC
CDR3aa: CASSLKSTGYGYTF

d_gene: NA
j_gene: TRBJ2-7
v_gene: TRBV19
abundance: NA
CDR3nt: TGTGCCAGTAGTCCCCCGGGGACGCTCTGGCTCGAGCAGTACTTC
CDR3aa: CASSPPGTLWLEQYF

d_gene: NA
j_gene: TRBJ2-3
v_gene: TRBV30
abundance: NA
CDR3nt: TGTGCCTGGAGTGTAGGGTACAGGGGCACAGATACGCAGTATTTT
CDR3aa: CAWSVGYRGTDTQYF

d_gene: TRBD2
j_gene: TRBJ2-7
v_gene: TRBV7-8
abundance: NA
CDR3nt: TGTGCCAGCAACTTAGGACTAGCGGGAGGTGGGTCCTACGAGCAGTACTTC
CDR3aa: CASNLGLAGGGSYEQYF

d_gene: NA
j_gene: TRBJ2-7
v_gene: TRBV19
abundance: once
CDR3nt: TGTGCCAGTAGTATGGGGCCAGCACTAAACTACGAGCAGTACTTC
CDR3aa: CASSMGPALNYEQYF

d_gene: NA
j_gene: TRBJ1-2
v_gene: TRBV6-6
abundance: NA
CDR3nt: TGTGCCAGCAGCCCTAAACAGGACCGCTACACCTTC
CDR3aa: CASSPKQDRYTF

d_gene: TRBD2
j_gene: TRBJ2-1
v_gene: TRBV5-1
abundance: NA
CDR3nt: TGCGCCAGCAGCCAGCGACTAGCGGGGGGCAATGAGCAGTTCTTC
CDR3aa: CASSQRLAGGNEQFF

d_gene: NA
j_gene: TRBJ2-7
v_gene: TRBV5-8
abundance: once
CDR3nt: TGTGCCAGCAGCTTGTACGAGCAGTACTTC
CDR3aa: CASSLYEQYF

d_gene: NA
j_gene: TRBJ1-3
v_gene: TRBV10-3
abundance: NA
CDR3nt: TGTGCCATCAGTGAGTCCATATCTGGAAACACCATATATTTT
CDR3aa: CAISESISGNTIYF

d_gene: TRBD2
j_gene: TRBJ2-2
v_gene: TRBV12-5
abundance: NA
CDR3nt: TGTGCTAGTCGTAGCGGGAGCCTTGATAACACCGGGGAGCTGTTTTTT
CDR3aa: CASRSGSLDNTGELFF

d_gene: TRBD2
j_gene: TRBJ2-1
v_gene: TRBV7-2
abundance: NA
CDR3nt: TGTGCCAGCAGCCCGGGGGGGGGCGATGAGCAGTTCTTC
CDR3aa: CASSPGGGDEQFF

d_gene: TRBD1
j_gene: TRBJ2-2
v_gene: TRBV7-3
abundance: NA
CDR3nt: TGTGCCAGCAGTCTCAGGGGGCCGGGCACCGGGGAGCTGTTTTTT
CDR3aa: CASSLRGPGTGELFF

d_gene: NA
j_gene: TRBJ2-1
v_gene: TRBV11-1
abundance: NA
CDR3nt: TGTGCCAGCAGCTTGTTGGATGAGCAGTTCTTC
CDR3aa: CASSLLDEQFF

d_gene: TRBD2
j_gene: TRBJ2-5
v_gene: TRBV15
abundance: NA
CDR3nt: TGTGCCACCACCCCTGGGGAACTAGCGGGGTGGGAGACCCAGTACTTC
CDR3aa: CATTPGELAGWETQYF

d_gene: TRBD1
j_gene: TRBJ2-5
v_gene: TRBV7-3
abundance: NA
CDR3nt: TGTGCCAGCAGCTCTAACAGGGGCGAGACCCAGTACTTC
CDR3aa: CASSSNRGETQYF

d_gene: NA
j_gene: TRBJ1-5
v_gene: TRBV10-3
abundance: NA
CDR3nt: TGTGCCAATTCCCCAGGGGGCAATCAGCCCCAGCATTTT
CDR3aa: CANSPGGNQPQHF

d_gene: TRBD2
j_gene: TRBJ2-1
v_gene: TRBV4-3
abundance: NA
CDR3nt: TGCGCCAGCAGCCAAGACCCTAGCGGGAGCTCCTACAATGAGCAGTTCTTC
CDR3aa: CASSQDPSGSSYNEQFF

d_gene: NA
j_gene: TRBJ2-1
v_gene: TRBV30
abundance: NA
CDR3nt: TGTGCCCGAAGTCTCGGAGCCTATGAGCAGTTCTTC
CDR3aa: CARSLGAYEQFF

d_gene: TRBD2
j_gene: TRBJ2-2
v_gene: TRBV13
abundance: few
CDR3nt: TGTGCCAGCAGCTCCAGAATTGGACTAGCGGAGTTCACCGGGGAGCTGTTTTTT
CDR3aa: CASSSRIGLAEFTGELFF

d_gene: NA
j_gene: TRBJ2-1
v_gene: TRBV29-1
abundance: NA
CDR3nt: TGCAGCGTTGAAAGGGGAACCGGGACTCCCCAGTTCTTC
CDR3aa: CSVERGTGTPQFF

d_gene: NA
j_gene: TRBJ2-7
v_gene: TRBV5-5
abundance: NA
CDR3nt: TGTGCCAGCAGCTTCGTCCTGCGCTACGAGCAGTACTTC
CDR3aa: CASSFVLRYEQYF

d_gene: NA
j_gene: TRBJ1-4
v_gene: TRBV4-3
abundance: NA
CDR3nt: TGCGCCAGCAGTCCGACAGTAACCGATGAAAAACTGTTTTTT
CDR3aa: CASSPTVTDEKLFF

d_gene: TRBD1
j_gene: TRBJ1-2
v_gene: TRBV30
abundance: NA
CDR3nt: TGTGCCTGGGAGACAGGGGGCTTGGGCGGCTACACCTTC
CDR3aa: CAWETGGLGGYTF

d_gene: TRBD1
j_gene: TRBJ1-2
v_gene: TRBV6-1
abundance: NA
CDR3nt: TGTGCCAGCAGTGAAGCTAGGACAGGGGGTGGCTACACCTTC
CDR3aa: CASSEARTGGGYTF

d_gene: NA
j_gene: TRBJ2-2
v_gene: TRBV9
abundance: NA
CDR3nt: TGTGCCAGCAGCCCCGGGTGGAGTAAAGACACCGGGGAGCTGTTTTTT
CDR3aa: CASSPGWSKDTGELFF

d_gene: NA
j_gene: TRBJ1-5
v_gene: TRBV28
abundance: NA
CDR3nt: TGTGCCAGCAGCCCCTACAGGGGCAATCAGCCCCAGCATTTT
CDR3aa: CASSPYRGNQPQHF

d_gene: NA
j_gene: TRBJ1-3
v_gene: TRBV18
abundance: NA
CDR3nt: TGTGCCAGCTCTCCCCAGGCCCTATCTGGAAACACCATATATTTT
CDR3aa: CASSPQALSGNTIYF

d_gene: NA
j_gene: TRBJ1-2
v_gene: TRBV11-2
abundance: NA
CDR3nt: TGTGCCAGCAGCTTAAGTCGAGGCGGGTATGGCTACACCTTC
CDR3aa: CASSLSRGGYGYTF

d_gene: NA
j_gene: TRBJ1-5
v_gene: TRBV7-2
abundance: NA
CDR3nt: TGTGCCAGCAGCTTGTTGGGGGGAGGCAATCAGCCCCAGCATTTT
CDR3aa: CASSLLGGGNQPQHF

d_gene: NA
j_gene: TRBJ2-7
v_gene: TRBV20-1
abundance: NA
CDR3nt: TGCAGTGTCACGGAGGGTTACGAGCAGTACTTC
CDR3aa: CSVTEGYEQYF

d_gene: NA
j_gene: TRBJ1-4
v_gene: TRBV23-1
abundance: NA
CDR3nt: TGCGCCAGCAGTCAAGGGGGGAAGAATGAAAAACTGTTTTTT
CDR3aa: CASSQGGKNEKLFF

d_gene: NA
j_gene: TRBJ2-1
v_gene: TRBV6-5
abundance: NA
CDR3nt: TGTGCCAGCAGCCTTAGCTACAATGAGCAGTTCTTC
CDR3aa: CASSLSYNEQFF

d_gene: NA
j_gene: TRBJ2-7
v_gene: TRBV27
abundance: NA
CDR3nt: TGTGCCAGCAGTTTCTCCCTTCTAGCGTCAGGGGCCGAGCAGTACTTC
CDR3aa: CASSFSLLASGAEQYF

d_gene: NA
j_gene: TRBJ2-5
v_gene: TRBV9
abundance: NA
CDR3nt: TGTGCCAGCAGCGTAGGGATAGGGGCAGAGACCCAGTACTTC
CDR3aa: CASSVGIGAETQYF

d_gene: NA
j_gene: TRBJ2-3
v_gene: TRBV6-6
abundance: NA
CDR3nt: TGTGCCAGCAGTTATCGCGACAGGTACACAGATACGCAGTATTTT
CDR3aa: CASSYRDRYTDTQYF